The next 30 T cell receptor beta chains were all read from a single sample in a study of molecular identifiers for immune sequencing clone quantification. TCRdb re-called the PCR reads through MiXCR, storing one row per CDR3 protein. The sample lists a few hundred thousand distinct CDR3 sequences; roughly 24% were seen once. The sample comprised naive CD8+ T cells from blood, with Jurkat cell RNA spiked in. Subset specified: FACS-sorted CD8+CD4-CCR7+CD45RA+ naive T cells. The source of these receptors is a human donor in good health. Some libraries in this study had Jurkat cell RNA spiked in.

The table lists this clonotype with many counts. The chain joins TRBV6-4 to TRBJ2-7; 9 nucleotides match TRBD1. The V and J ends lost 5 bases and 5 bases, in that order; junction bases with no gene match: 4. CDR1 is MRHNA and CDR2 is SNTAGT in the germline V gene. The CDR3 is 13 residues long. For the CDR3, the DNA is TGTGCCAGCAGTCCCGGGACAGGGAACGAGCAGTACTTC. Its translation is CASSPGTGNEQYF.

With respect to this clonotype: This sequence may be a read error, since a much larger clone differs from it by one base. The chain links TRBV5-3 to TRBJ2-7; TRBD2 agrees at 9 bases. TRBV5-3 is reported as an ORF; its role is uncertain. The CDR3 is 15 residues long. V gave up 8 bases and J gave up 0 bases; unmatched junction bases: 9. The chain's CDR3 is CASSKPSGNSYEQYF. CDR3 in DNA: TGTGCCAGCAGCAAACCTAGCGGGAACTCCTACGAGCAGTACTTC.

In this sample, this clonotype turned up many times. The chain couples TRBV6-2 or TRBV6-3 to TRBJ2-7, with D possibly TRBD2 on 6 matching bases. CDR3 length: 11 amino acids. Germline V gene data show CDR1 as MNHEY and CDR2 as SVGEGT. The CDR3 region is CASRENYEQYF. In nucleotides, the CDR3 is TGTGCTTCGCGGGAAAACTACGAGCAGTACTTC.

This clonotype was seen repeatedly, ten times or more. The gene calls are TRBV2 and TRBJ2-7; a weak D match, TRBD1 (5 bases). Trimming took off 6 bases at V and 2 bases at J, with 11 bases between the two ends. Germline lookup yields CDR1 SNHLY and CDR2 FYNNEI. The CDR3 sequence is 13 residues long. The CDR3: CASSPGSPYEQYF. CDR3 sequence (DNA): TGTGCCAGCAGCCCAGGGTCCCCCTACGAGCAGTACTTC. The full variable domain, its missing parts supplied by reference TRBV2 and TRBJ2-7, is EPEVTQTPSHQVTQMGQEVILRCVPISNHLYFYWYRQILGQKVEFLVSFYNNEISEKSEIFDDQFSVERPDGSNFTLKIRSTKLEDSAMYFCASSPGSPYEQYFGPGTRLTVT.

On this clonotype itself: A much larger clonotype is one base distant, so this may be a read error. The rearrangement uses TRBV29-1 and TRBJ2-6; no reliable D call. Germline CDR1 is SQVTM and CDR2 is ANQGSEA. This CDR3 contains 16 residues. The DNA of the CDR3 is TGCGGCGTATGGGTGGCCACGTCCTCTGGGGCCAACGTCCTGACTTTC. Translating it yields CGVWVATSSGANVLTF. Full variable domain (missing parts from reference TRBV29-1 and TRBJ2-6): SAVISQKPSRDICQRGTSLTIQCQVDSQVTMMFWYRQQPGQSLTLIATANQGSEATYESGFVIDKFPISRPNLTFSTLTVSNMSPEDSSIYLCGVWVATSSGANVLTFGAGSRLTVL.

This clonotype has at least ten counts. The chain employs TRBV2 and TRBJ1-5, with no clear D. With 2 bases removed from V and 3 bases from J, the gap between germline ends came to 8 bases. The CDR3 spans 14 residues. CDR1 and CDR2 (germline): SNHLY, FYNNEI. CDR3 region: CASSEYGVNQPQHF. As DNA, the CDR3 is TGTGCCAGCAGTGAATACGGCGTCAATCAGCCCCAGCATTTT.

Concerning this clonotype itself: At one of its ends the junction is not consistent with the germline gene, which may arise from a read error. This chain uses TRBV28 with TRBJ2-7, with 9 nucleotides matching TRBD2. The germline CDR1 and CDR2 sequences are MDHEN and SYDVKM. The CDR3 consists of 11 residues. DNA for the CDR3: TGTGCCAGCAGTACCTTAGCGGGAGAACACTTC. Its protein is CASSTLAGEHF.

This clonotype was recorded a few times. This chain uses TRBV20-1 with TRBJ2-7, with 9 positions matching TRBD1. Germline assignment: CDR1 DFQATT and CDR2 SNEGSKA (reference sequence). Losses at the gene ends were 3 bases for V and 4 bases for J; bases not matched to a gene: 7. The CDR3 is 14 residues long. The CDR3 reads CSARKDRGVYEQYF. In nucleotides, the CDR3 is TGCAGTGCTAGGAAAGACAGGGGGGTATACGAGCAGTACTTC.

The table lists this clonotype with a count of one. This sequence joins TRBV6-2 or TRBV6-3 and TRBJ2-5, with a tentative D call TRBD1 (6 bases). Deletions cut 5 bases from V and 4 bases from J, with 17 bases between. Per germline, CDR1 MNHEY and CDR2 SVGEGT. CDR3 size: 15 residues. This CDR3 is CASSLVSGARETQYF. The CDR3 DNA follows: TGTGCCAGCAGTCTCGTTTCAGGGGCCCGAGAGACCCAGTACTTC.

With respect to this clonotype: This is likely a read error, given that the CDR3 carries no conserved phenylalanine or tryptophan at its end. The chain's CDR3 is CASSSGSGRLYSNQPQHS. CDR3 coding DNA: TGTGCCAGTAGCTCCGGTAGTGGGCGACTATATAGCAATCAGCCCCAGCATTCT. The chain joins TRBV19 to TRBJ1-5; D is uncertain. V was clipped by 6 bases and J by 0 bases, with 21 bases between them. Per the germline V gene, CDR1 is LNHDA and CDR2 is SQIVND (reference sequence). The CDR3 spans 18 residues.

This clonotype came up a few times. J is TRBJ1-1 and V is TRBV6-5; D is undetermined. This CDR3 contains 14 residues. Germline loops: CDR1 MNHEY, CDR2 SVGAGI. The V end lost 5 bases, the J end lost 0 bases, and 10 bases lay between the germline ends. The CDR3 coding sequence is TGTGCCAGCAGTCACTATCCTCTGAACACTGAAGCTTTCTTT. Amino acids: CASSHYPLNTEAFF.

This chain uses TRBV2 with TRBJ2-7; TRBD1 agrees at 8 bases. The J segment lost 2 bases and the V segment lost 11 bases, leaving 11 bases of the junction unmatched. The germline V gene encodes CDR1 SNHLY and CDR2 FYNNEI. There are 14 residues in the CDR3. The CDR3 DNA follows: TGTGCCGGGTCTTTTGGACAGGGAGCCTACGAGCAGTACTTC. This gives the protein CAGSFGQGAYEQYF.

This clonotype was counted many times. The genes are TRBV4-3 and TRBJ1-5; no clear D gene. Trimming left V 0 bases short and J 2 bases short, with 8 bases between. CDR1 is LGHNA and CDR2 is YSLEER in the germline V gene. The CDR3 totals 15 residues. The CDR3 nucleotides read TGCGCCAGCAGCCAAGATTTAAGGGGCAATCAGCCCCAGCATTTT. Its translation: CASSQDLRGNQPQHF.

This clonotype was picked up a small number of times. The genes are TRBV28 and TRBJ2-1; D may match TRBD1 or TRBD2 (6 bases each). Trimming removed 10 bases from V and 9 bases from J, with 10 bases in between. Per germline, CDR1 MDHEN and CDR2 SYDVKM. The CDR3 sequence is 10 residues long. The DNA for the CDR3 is TGTGCCACAGGGGACTTTGAGCAGTTCTTC. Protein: CATGDFEQFF.

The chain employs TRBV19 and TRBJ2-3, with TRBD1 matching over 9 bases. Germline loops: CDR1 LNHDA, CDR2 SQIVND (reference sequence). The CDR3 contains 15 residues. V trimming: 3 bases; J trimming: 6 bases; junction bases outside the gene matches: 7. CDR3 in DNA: TGTGCCAGTAGTATGTGGGACAGGGAGTATGATACGCAGTATTTT. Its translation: CASSMWDREYDTQYF.

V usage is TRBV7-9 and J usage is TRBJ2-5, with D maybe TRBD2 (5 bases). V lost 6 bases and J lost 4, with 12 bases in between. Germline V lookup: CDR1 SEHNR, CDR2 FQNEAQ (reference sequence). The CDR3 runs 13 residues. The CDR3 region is CASRLPLGETQYF. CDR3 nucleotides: TGTGCCAGCAGACTCCCACTAGGAGAGACCCAGTACTTC.

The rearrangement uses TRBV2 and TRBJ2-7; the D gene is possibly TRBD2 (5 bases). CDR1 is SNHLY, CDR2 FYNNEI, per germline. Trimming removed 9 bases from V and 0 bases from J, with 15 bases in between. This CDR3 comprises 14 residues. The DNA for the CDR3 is TGTGCCAGTTCGGGGAGACAAACCTCCTACGAGCAGTACTTC. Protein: CASSGRQTSYEQYF.

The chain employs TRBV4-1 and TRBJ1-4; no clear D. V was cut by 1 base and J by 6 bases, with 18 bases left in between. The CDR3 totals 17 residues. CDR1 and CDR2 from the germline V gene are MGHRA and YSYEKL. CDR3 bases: TGCGCCAGCAGCCAAGTTCTACCCCAGGAGTTGGATGAAAAACTGTTTTTT. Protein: CASSQVLPQELDEKLFF.

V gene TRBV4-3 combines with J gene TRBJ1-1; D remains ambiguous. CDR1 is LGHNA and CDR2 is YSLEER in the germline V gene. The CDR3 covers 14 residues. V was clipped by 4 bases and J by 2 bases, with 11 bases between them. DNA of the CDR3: TGCGCCAGCAGCCGAGACCTTGCCAACACTGAAGCTTTCTTT. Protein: CASSRDLANTEAFF.

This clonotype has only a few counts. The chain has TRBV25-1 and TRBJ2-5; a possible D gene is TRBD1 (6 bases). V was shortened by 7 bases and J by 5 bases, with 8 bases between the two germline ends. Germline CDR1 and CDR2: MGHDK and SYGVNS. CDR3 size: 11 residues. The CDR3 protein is CASIQGETQYF. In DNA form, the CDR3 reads TGTGCCAGCATCCAGGGGGAGACCCAGTACTTC.

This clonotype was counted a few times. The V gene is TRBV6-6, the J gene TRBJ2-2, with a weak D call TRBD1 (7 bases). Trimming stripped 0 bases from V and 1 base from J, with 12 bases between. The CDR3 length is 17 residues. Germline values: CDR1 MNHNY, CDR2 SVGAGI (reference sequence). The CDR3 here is CASSYSGGQMNTGELFF. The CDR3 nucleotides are TGTGCCAGCAGTTACTCGGGGGGACAGATGAACACCGGGGAGCTGTTTTTT.

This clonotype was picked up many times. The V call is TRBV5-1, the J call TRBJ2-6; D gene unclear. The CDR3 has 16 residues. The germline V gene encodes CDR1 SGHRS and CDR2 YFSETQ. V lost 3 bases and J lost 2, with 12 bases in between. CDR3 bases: TGCGCCAGCAGCTGGACGGTCTTGGCTGGGGCCAACGTCCTGACTTTC. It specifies CASSWTVLAGANVLTF. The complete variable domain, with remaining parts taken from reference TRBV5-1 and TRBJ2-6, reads KAGVTQTPRYLIKTRGQQVTLSCSPISGHRSVSWYQQTPGQGLQFLFEYFSETQRNKGNFPGRFSGRQFSNSRSEMNVSTLELGDSALYLCASSWTVLAGANVLTFGAGSRLTVL.

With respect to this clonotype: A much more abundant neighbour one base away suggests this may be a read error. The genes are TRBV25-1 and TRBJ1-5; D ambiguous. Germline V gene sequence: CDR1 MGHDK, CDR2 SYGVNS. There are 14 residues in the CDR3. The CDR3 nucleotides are TGTGCCAGCAGTGAAGTGGGGTTCAATCCGCCCCAGCATTTT. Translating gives CASSEVGFNPPQHF.

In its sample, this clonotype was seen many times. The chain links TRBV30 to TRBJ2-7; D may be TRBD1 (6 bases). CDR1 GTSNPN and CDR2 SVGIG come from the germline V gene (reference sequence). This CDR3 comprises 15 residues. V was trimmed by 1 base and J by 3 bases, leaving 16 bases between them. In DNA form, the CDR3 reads TGTGCCTGGAGTGCTTTATTAGGGGGATACTACGAGCAGTACTTC. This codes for CAWSALLGGYYEQYF.

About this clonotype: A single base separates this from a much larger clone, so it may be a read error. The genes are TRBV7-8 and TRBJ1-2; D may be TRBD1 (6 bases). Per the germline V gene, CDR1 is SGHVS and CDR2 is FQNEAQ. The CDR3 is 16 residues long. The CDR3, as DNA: TGTGCCAACAGCTTAGAGGCTCGGACAGCTCAATTTAGCTACACCTTC. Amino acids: CANSLEARTAQFSYTF.

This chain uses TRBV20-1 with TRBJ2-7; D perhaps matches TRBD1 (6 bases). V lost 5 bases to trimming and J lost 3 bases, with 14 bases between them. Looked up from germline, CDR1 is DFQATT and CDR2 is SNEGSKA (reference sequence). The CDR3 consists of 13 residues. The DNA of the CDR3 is TGCAGTGCTGAGGGGGTCGGGATCTACGAGCAGTACTTC. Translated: CSAEGVGIYEQYF.

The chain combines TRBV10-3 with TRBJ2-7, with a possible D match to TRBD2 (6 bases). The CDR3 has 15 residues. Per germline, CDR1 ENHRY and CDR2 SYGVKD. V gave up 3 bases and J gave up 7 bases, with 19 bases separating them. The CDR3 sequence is CAISDPGGDPREQYF. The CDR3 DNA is TGTGCCATCAGTGACCCCGGGGGAGACCCCAGGGAGCAGTACTTC.

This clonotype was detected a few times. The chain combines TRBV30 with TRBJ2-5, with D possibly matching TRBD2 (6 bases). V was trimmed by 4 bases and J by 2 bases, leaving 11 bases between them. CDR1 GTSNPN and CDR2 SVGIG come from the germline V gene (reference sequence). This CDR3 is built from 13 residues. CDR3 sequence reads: CAWNQGLQETQYF. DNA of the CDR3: TGTGCCTGGAACCAGGGACTTCAAGAGACCCAGTACTTC.

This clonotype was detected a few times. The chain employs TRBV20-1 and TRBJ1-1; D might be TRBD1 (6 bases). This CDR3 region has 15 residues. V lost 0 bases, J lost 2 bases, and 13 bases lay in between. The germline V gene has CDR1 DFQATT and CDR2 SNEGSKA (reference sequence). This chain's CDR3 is CSARDPRTENTEAFF. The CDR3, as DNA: TGCAGTGCTAGAGATCCAAGGACAGAAAACACTGAAGCTTTCTTT.

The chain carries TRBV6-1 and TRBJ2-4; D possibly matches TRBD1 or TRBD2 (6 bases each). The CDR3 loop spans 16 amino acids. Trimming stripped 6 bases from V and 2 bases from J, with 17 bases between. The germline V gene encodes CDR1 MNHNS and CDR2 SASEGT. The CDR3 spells CASREGGYSTKNIQYF. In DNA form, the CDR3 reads TGTGCCAGCAGGGAGGGGGGCTACTCAACCAAAAACATTCAGTACTTC.